The 8 T cell receptor beta chains reported below all come from one sample, sequenced in a study of shared clonotypes between healthy human individuals. The assay was immunoSEQ multiplex PCR, and TCRdb's table has in-frame clones only and misses some. The sample has 2 million to 2.5 million clones, roughly 94% seen once. The material sequenced was naive CD4+ T cells sorted from blood. Regarding subset: CD45RA+ positively selected. All receptors come from a man aged 18 to 30 in good health.

V gene TRBV11-1 combines with J gene TRBJ1-1; 8 bases map to TRBD1. V lost 4 bases, J lost 1 base, and 5 bases stayed unmatched. Germline CDR1 and CDR2: SGHAT and FQDESV (reference sequence). CDR3 length: 15 residues. CDR3: CASSSRGLGNTEAFF. The CDR3 nucleotides read TGTGCCAGCAGCTCCAGGGGGCTTGGGAACACTGAAGCTTTCTTT.

Concerning this clone itself: Within the sample, other DNA sequences also encode this same CDR3. The chain is built from TRBV7-2 and TRBJ2-7; 7 positions match TRBD2. V lost 1 base to trimming and J lost 4 bases; unmatched junction nucleotides: 7. The CDR3 spans 15 residues. The germline CDR1 and CDR2 sequences are SGHTA and FQGNSA. CDR3 coding DNA: TGTGCCAGCAGCTTAGTTGGCGGGGGACCTTACGAGCAGTACTTC. It specifies CASSLVGGGPYEQYF.

The chain combines TRBV6-1 with TRBJ2-7; D is unclear. Germline V lookup: CDR1 MNHNS, CDR2 SASEGT. The CDR3 totals 13 residues. V was pared by 10 bases and J by 2 bases, with 15 bases between. The DNA of the CDR3 is TGTGCCATTTTAGGTGTAAGGACCTACGAGCAGTACTTC. Amino acids: CAILGVRTYEQYF.

This chain joins TRBV2 and TRBJ1-2, with no clear D. Germline CDR1 reads SNHLY; CDR2 reads FYNNEI. V lost 4 bases and J 3 bases, leaving 9 bases between the germline ends. The CDR3 loop spans 13 amino acids. Written as DNA, the CDR3 is TGTGCCAGCAGTGGACAACCCCACTATGGCTACACCTTC. Translation: CASSGQPHYGYTF.

As for this clone: A clone one base away is much larger, so this may be a read error. This sequence joins TRBV6-6 and TRBJ1-5, with 12 bases lining up with TRBD1. Trimming cost V 6 bases and J 5 bases; bases outside gene matches: 5. This CDR3 spans 15 amino acids. Germline values: CDR1 MNHNY, CDR2 SVGAGI (reference sequence). CDR3 loop: CASSPGTGGYQPQHF. The CDR3 DNA reads TGTGCCAGCAGCCCCGGGACAGGGGGCTATCAGCCCCAGCATTTT.

The count of this clone is one. The chain uses TRBV6-5 and TRBJ2-7, with TRBD1 matching over 10 bases. The germline gives CDR1 MNHEY, CDR2 SVGAGI. This CDR3 spans 15 amino acids. Losses at the gene ends were 6 bases for V and 2 bases for J; bases not matched to a gene: 7. DNA of the CDR3: TGTGCCAGCAGCCCAGGGACAGGGGTAACCTACGAGCAGTACTTC. It is translated as CASSPGTGVTYEQYF.

On this clone itself: The same CDR3 is also encoded by other DNA sequences in this sample. The chain joins TRBV4-3 to TRBJ2-2, with 10 bases that match TRBD2. This CDR3 is 16 amino acids long. In germline, CDR1 is LGHNA, CDR2 YSLEER. After removal of 1 base from V and 5 bases from J, the junction contained 4 bases not matched to a gene. The CDR3 DNA sequence: TGCGCCAGCAGCCAAGGGGGACTAGCGAGTACCGGGGAGCTGTTTTTT. It translates to CASSQGGLASTGELFF.

The rearrangement links TRBV5-4 to TRBJ2-7; 7 bases line up with TRBD1. CDR1 and CDR2 from the germline V gene are SGHNT and YYREEE (reference sequence). This CDR3 contains 16 residues. V was clipped by 2 bases and J by 0 bases; unmatched bases: 8. CDR3 loop: CASSFRTGSPSYEQYF. The CDR3 DNA is TGTGCCAGCAGCTTTCGGACAGGTTCCCCCTCCTACGAGCAGTACTTC.